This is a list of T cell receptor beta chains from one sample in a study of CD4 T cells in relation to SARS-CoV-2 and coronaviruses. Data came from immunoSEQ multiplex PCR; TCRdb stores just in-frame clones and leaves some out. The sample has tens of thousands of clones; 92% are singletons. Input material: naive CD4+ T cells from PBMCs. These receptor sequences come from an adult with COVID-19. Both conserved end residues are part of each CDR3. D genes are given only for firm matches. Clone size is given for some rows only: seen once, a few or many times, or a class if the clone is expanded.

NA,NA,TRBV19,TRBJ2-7,CASSTGTPYEQYF,TGTGCCAGTAGTACGGGCACGCCCTACGAGCAGTACTTC
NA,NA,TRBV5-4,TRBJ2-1,CASSLDGIYNEQFF,TGTGCCAGCAGCTTGGACGGGATTTACAATGAGCAGTTCTTC
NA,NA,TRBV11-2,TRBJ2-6,CASSFSSSGANVLTF,TGTGCCAGCAGCTTCTCCAGCTCTGGGGCCAACGTCCTGACTTTC
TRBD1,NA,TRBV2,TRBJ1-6,CASSGSARTGFWYSPLHF,TGTGCCAGCAGCGGATCAGCTCGGACAGGGTTTTGGTATTCACCCCTCCACTTT
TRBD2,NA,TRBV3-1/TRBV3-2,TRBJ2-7,CASSRASGRNEQYF,TGTGCCAGCAGCCGAGCTAGCGGAAGAAACGAGCAGTACTTC
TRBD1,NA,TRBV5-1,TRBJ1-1,CASSSVAGTENTEAFF,TGCGCCAGCAGTAGCGTCGCCGGGACAGAGAACACTGAAGCTTTCTTT
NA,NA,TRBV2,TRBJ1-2,CASSLLIGGYTF,TGTGCCAGCAGCCTTCTCATAGGCGGCTACACCTTC
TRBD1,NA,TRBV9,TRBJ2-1,CASSPRTGWGNEQFF,TGTGCCAGCAGCCCGAGGACAGGGTGGGGCAATGAGCAGTTCTTC
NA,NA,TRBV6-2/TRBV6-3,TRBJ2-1,CASSFGQLLNSQFF,TGTGCCAGCAGTTTTGGACAGTTATTGAACTCGCAGTTCTTC
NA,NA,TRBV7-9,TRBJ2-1,CASSPREEQFF,TGTGCCAGCAGCCCCCGAGAGGAGCAGTTCTTC
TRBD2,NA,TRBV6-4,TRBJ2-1,CASSEIAGDNEQFF,TGTGCCAGCAGCGAAATAGCGGGGGACAATGAGCAGTTCTTC
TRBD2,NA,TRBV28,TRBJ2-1,CASRFSGSVSYNEQFF,TGTGCCAGCAGATTTAGCGGGAGTGTGTCCTACAATGAGCAGTTCTTC
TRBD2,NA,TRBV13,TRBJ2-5,CASSPRGWGLAAEQETQYF,TGTGCCAGCAGCCCAAGGGGATGGGGACTAGCGGCCGAACAAGAGACCCAGTACTTC
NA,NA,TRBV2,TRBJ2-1,CASRDSMSSYNEQFF,TGTGCCAGCAGAGACAGCATGAGCTCCTACAATGAGCAGTTCTTC
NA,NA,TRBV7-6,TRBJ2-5,CASSLARGNWETQYF,TGTGCCAGCAGCTTAGCCCGCGGGAATTGGGAGACCCAGTACTTC
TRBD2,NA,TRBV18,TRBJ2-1,CASSHWASREGNEQFF,TGTGCCAGCTCCCACTGGGCTAGCCGGGAGGGTAATGAGCAGTTCTTC
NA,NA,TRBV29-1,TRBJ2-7,CSVAPSMGYEQYF,TGCAGCGTGGCTCCGTCCATGGGCTACGAGCAGTACTTC
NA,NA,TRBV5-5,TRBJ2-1,CASSPGRPYNEQFF,TGTGCCAGCAGCCCGGGGCGCCCCTACAATGAGCAGTTCTTC
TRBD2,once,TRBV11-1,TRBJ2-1,CASSLRREGVLGEQFF,TGTGCCAGCAGCCTCCGACGGGAGGGAGTGTTAGGTGAGCAGTTCTTC
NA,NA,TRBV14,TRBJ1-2,CASSQVAGTNYGYTF,TGTGCCAGCAGCCAAGTTGCGGGGACTAACTATGGCTACACCTTC
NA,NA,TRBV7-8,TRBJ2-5,CASRTQERETQYF,TGTGCCAGCAGGACCCAGGAGAGGGAGACCCAGTACTTC
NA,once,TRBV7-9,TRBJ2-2,CASSLAIQAGELFF,TGTGCCAGCAGCTTAGCGATCCAGGCCGGGGAGCTGTTTTTT
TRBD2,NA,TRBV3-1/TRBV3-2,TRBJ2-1,CASSRSGLAVIDEQFF,TGTGCCAGCAGCCGCTCTGGACTAGCGGTAATCGATGAGCAGTTCTTC
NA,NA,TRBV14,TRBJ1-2,CASSQGETRLSRDYGYTF,TGTGCCAGCAGCCAAGGAGAAACGAGGCTTTCCCGCGACTATGGCTACACCTTC
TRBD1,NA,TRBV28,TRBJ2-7,CASSRFLRDRGYEQYF,TGTGCCAGCAGTCGCTTCTTACGGGACAGGGGCTACGAGCAGTACTTC
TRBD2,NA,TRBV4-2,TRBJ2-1,CASSQEAGLAGSAEQFF,TGTGCCAGCAGCCAAGAGGCGGGACTAGCGGGATCGGCTGAGCAGTTCTTC